This T cell receptor beta chain was recorded in a study of cytomegalovirus exposure and HLA in healthy donors. About the study: Per a later analysis, the approximately 690 first-cohort and 120 or so validation repertoires shared one platform.

The CDR3 is made up of 16 amino acids. V lost 0 bases and J lost 1, with 9 bases in between. Germline loops: CDR1 MNHEY, CDR2 SVGAGI. Clones were read by immunoSEQ multiplex PCR, and TCRdb kept only the in-frame ones, dropping some. The data show around 130,000 clones, approximately 87% seen once. For this clone: Its cognate antigen is unknown.

The study, taken as a whole, reports: Cytomegalovirus status was reportedly diagnosed by the classifier with high specificity and sensitivity. A few CMV-associated chains proved CMV antigen-specific in vitro.

The V gene is TRBV6-5, the J gene TRBJ2-2, with D perhaps matching TRBD2 (5 bases). The specimen was PBMCs. This clonotype originated in a woman aged 25 to 39 in good health and CMV-seronegative. The CDR3: CASSYSWAGNTGELFF. The CDR3 DNA follows: TGTGCCAGCAGTTACTCTTGGGCGGGGAACACCGGGGAGCTGTTTTTT.